This T cell receptor (beta chain) originates from a study of cytomegalovirus exposure and HLA in healthy donors. Germline-derived CDR1 and CDR2 are SGHVS and FQNEAQ. With V trimmed by 4 bases and J by 0 bases, 9 bases remained unmatched. This CDR3 comprises 17 residues. PCR primers comprised 60 Vbeta and 13 Jbeta primers. Using immunoSEQ multiplex PCR, the repertoire was profiled, and TCRdb retains in-frame clones only, with some absent. The table records about 60,000 clones, over 65% of them present only once. This sequence joins TRBV7-8 and TRBJ2-5; 9 bases line up with TRBD2. This clonotype was obtained from a man aged 40-55 years in good health and CMV-seropositive. The sequencing sample was made of PBMCs. This CDR3 is CASSWGPASGDQETQYF. As DNA, the CDR3 is TGTGCCAGCAGCTGGGGCCCGGCTAGCGGGGACCAAGAGACCCAGTACTTC.